This entry features one TCR beta chain sequence. This may stem from a read error, because a much larger clone lies one nucleotide away. This sample was taken from a study of T cells in Graves' hyperthyroidism and ophthalmopathy. Trimming cost V 5 bases and J 2 bases; bases outside gene matches: 8. From germline, CDR1 is MNHEY and CDR2 SMNVEV (reference sequence). The CDR3 extends over 15 amino acids. Researchers amplified the TCR beta CDR3 regions from RNA transcripts. An initial round of RT-PCR targeting the TCR CDR3 relied on the HTBI primer set. TCRdb ran MiXCR on the multiplex PCR reads and lists one entry per CDR3 protein. The sample yields some 770,000 distinct CDR3 sequences, 16% seen once.

This sequence joins TRBV27 and TRBJ2-7; TRBD1 aligns across 8 bases. Sample: blood. This sequence originates from a man aged 18 to 29 with Graves' hyperthyroidism. The CDR3 nucleotides are TGTGCCAGCAGTCGGCGGACAGGGCTTACCTACGAGCAGTACTTC. Translated, it gives CASSRRTGLTYEQYF.